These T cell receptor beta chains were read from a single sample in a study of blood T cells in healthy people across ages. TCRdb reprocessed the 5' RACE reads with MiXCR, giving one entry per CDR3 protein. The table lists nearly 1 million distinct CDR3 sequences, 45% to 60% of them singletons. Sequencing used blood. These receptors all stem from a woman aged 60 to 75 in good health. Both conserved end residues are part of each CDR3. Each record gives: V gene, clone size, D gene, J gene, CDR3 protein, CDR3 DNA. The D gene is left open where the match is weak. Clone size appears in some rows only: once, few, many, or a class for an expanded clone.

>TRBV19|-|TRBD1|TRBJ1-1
CASKVRGPNTEAFF
TGTGCCAGTAAGGTGAGGGGGCCCAACACTGAAGCTTTCTTT
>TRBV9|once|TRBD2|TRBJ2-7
CASSVGISGMYEQYF
TGTGCCAGCAGCGTAGGGATTAGCGGGATGTACGAGCAGTACTTC
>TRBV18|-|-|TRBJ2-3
CAGSGDNTDTQYF
TGTGCCGGCTCAGGGGACAACACAGATACGCAGTATTTT
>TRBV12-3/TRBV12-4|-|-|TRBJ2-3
CASSPRLARTSTDTQYF
TGTGCCAGCAGTCCCCGCCTAGCGCGCACTAGCACAGATACGCAGTATTTT
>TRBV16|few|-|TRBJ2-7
CASSQFTGYEQYF
TGTGCCAGCAGCCAATTTACGGGGTACGAGCAGTACTTC
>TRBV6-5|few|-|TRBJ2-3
CASKRGRTDTQYF
TGTGCCAGCAAGAGGGGGAGGACAGATACGCAGTATTTT
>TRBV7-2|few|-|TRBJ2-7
CASSYGGGASYEQYF
TGTGCCAGCAGCTATGGTGGGGGGGCCTCCTACGAGCAGTACTTC
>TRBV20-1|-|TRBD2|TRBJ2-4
CSARDYSGSLNIQYF
TGCAGTGCTAGAGATTACAGCGGGAGCCTAAACATTCAGTACTTC
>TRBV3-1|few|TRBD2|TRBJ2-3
CASSRRISGWADTQYF
TGTGCCAGCAGCCGGCGGATTAGCGGGTGGGCAGATACGCAGTATTTT
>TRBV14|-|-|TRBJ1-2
CASSPEGIYGYTF
TGTGCCAGCAGCCCAGAAGGGATCTATGGCTACACCTTC
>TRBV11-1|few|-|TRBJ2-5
CASSFGAEETQYF
TGTGCCAGCAGCTTCGGGGCCGAAGAGACCCAGTACTTC
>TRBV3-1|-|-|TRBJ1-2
CASSPRAFDLPGWVSGYTF
TGTGCCAGCAGCCCAAGAGCGTTCGATCTGCCGGGCTGGGTATCTGGCTACACCTTC
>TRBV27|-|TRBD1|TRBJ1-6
CASSLSAGQGNSPLHF
TGTGCCAGCAGTTTATCCGCGGGACAGGGAAATTCACCCCTCCACTTT
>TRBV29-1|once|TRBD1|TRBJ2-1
CSENRGAYNEQFF
TGCAGCGAAAACAGGGGGGCCTACAATGAGCAGTTCTTC
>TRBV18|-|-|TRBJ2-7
CASSPRPSADEQYF
TGTGCCAGCTCACCTCGACCCAGCGCCGACGAGCAGTACTTC
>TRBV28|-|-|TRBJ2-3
CASNPPGEWVDTQYF
TGTGCCAGCAATCCCCCGGGGGAGTGGGTAGATACGCAGTATTTT
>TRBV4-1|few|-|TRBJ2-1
CASSHGGIMNEQFF
TGCGCCAGCAGCCATGGCGGGATAATGAATGAGCAGTTCTTC
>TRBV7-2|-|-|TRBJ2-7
CASSSNPYYEQYF
TGTGCCAGCAGCTCGAACCCCTACTACGAGCAGTACTTC
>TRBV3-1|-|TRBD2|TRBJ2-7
CASSPASGNGREQYF
TGTGCCAGCAGCCCTGCTAGCGGGAATGGTCGGGAGCAGTACTTC
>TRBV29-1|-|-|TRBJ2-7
CSGGHTYEQYF
TGCAGCGGGGGACATACCTACGAGCAGTACTTC
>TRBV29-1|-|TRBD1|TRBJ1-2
CSVDQGGTGKGYTF
TGCAGCGTTGACCAAGGGGGGACAGGGAAGGGCTACACCTTC
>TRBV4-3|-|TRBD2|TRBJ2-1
CASSLGLASNNEQFF
TGCGCCAGCAGCCTCGGACTAGCGTCTAACAATGAGCAGTTCTTC
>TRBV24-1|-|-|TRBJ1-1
CATRGGQGTEAFF
TGTGCCACCCGAGGGGGGCAGGGCACTGAAGCTTTCTTT
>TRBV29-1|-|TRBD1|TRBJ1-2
CSVLDRVHSHGYTF
TGCAGCGTCCTGGACAGGGTCCACTCCCATGGCTACACCTTC
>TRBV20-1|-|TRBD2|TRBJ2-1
CSARGFSGRYEQFF
TGCAGTGCTAGAGGGTTTAGCGGGAGGTATGAGCAGTTCTTC